These T cell receptor beta chains were read from a single sample in a study of identical twins. Each CDR3 protein is one row after TCRdb ran MiXCR on the 5' RACE reads. Among about 430,000 distinct CDR3 sequences listed, around 20% were seen once. Sequences were obtained from naive T cells sorted from blood. These receptors came from a man in his fifties in good health. Each CDR3 is given without its conserved first and last residue. Each record gives: J gene, V gene, CDR3 protein.

j_call: TRBJ1-5
v_call: TRBV5-1
cdr3_aa: ASSLTGGANQPQH

j_call: TRBJ1-4
v_call: TRBV7-8
cdr3_aa: ASSRRQGLNEKLF

j_call: TRBJ2-7
v_call: TRBV27
cdr3_aa: ASSFVRGTGREQY

j_call: TRBJ1-4
v_call: TRBV4-3
cdr3_aa: ASSQEWTLLSGEKLF

j_call: TRBJ1-4
v_call: TRBV2
cdr3_aa: ASTGTDTNEKLF

j_call: TRBJ2-5
v_call: TRBV9
cdr3_aa: ASSTPIGGQETQY

j_call: TRBJ1-6
v_call: TRBV11-2
cdr3_aa: ASSHGEPRLH

j_call: TRBJ1-1
v_call: TRBV2
cdr3_aa: ASSEAGVRTGGAWTEAF

j_call: TRBJ2-7
v_call: TRBV6-2/TRBV6-3
cdr3_aa: ASSYSKQGNYEQY

j_call: TRBJ2-3
v_call: TRBV20-1
cdr3_aa: SARLLYDTQY

j_call: TRBJ2-4
v_call: TRBV3-1
cdr3_aa: ASSQVLRQQNIQY